These T cell receptor beta chains were read from a single sample in a study of blood T cell repertoires in COVID-19. TCRdb's copy holds only in-frame clones and misses some; the assay was immunoSEQ multiplex PCR. The sample has 300,000 to 400,000 clones; about 90% are singletons. The sequencing sample was made of PBMCs or T cells enriched from blood (not recorded which). Every receptor here comes from a woman aged 30 to 39 who had recovered from COVID-19. CDR3s include the opening cysteine and the closing phenylalanine or tryptophan. A D gene is named only where the DNA matches it firmly. Some rows mark clone size as missing; the rest say once, few, many or name a class of expanded clone.

>15|TRBJ2-1|NA|TRBV29-1|TRBD1
TGCAGCGTTGAGGTCCGGGACAGGTTTCTGAATGAGCAGTTCTTC
CSVEVRDRFLNEQFF
>17|TRBJ1-5|NA|TRBV9|NA
TGTGCCAGCAGCGTAGGAGTGGGGCCGATCAACAATCAGCCCCAGCATTTT
CASSVGVGPINNQPQHF
>14|TRBJ1-5|NA|TRBV28|NA
TGTGCCAGCAGTATTAACAGGGGCAATCAGCCCCAGCATTTT
CASSINRGNQPQHF
>13|TRBJ1-1|NA|TRBV6-5|NA
TGTGCCAGCGGAGGGGTGGGGGGCACTGAAGCTTTCTTT
CASGGVGGTEAFF
>15|TRBJ2-7|NA|TRBV4-2|TRBD1
TGTGCCAGCAGCCCCTTCCCGGACAGGGCCTACGAGCAGTACTTC
CASSPFPDRAYEQYF
>14|TRBJ1-1|NA|TRBV19|NA
TGTGCCAGTAGTCAACAGGGATCGGGGACTGAAGCTTTCTTT
CASSQQGSGTEAFF
>15|TRBJ2-5|few|TRBV5-1|NA
TGCGCCAGCAGCTTCTCGGGTCAGACCGAAGAGACCCAGTACTTC
CASSFSGQTEETQYF
>15|TRBJ2-1|NA|TRBV9|TRBD1
TGTGCCAGCAGCCCCCGGGGACAGGACTGGAATGAGCAGTTCTTC
CASSPRGQDWNEQFF
>14|TRBJ1-5|NA|TRBV6-2/TRBV6-3|NA
TGTGCCAGCAGTTACAGTGGGGGCCATCAGCCCCAGCATTTT
CASSYSGGHQPQHF
>14|TRBJ2-1|NA|TRBV5-4|TRBD2
TGTGCCAGCAGCTTGGTCGAGCGGGGGGCCACCGTGCTCTTC
CASSLVERGATVLF
>15|TRBJ2-5|NA|TRBV4-3|TRBD1
TGCGCCAGCAGCCAAGCCCTGGACAGGGTAGAGACCCAGTACTTC
CASSQALDRVETQYF
>13|TRBJ1-5|NA|TRBV12-3/TRBV12-4|NA
TGTGCCAGCAGTACCGGAGAAGGTCAGCCCCAGCATTTT
CASSTGEGQPQHF
>15|TRBJ2-2|NA|TRBV19|TRBD2
TGTGCCAGTAGTATCCCTGGCGGGGGCACCGGGGAGCTGTTTTTT
CASSIPGGGTGELFF
>17|TRBJ1-1|NA|TRBV3-1/TRBV3-2|NA
TGTGCCAGCAGCCAAGATCGGGGGAGACCCATGAACACTGAAGCTTTCTTT
CASSQDRGRPMNTEAFF
>14|TRBJ1-2|NA|TRBV27|NA
TGTGCCAGCAGTTTCCGGGGGGCCGGCTATGGCTACACCTTC
CASSFRGAGYGYTF
>18|TRBJ1-2|NA|TRBV11-2|TRBD1
TGTGCCAGCAGCTCCGTACCTGAGCTGGACAGGGGAGACTATGGCTACACCTTC
CASSSVPELDRGDYGYTF
>13|TRBJ1-2|NA|TRBV28|NA
TGTGCCAGCAGTTCACAGGCTTCGTATGGCTACACCTTC
CASSSQASYGYTF
>19|TRBJ1-3|NA|TRBV19|NA
TGTGCCAGTAGTATATCGATTCGGAGGACTCAAAGCTCTGGAAACACCATATATTTT
CASSISIRRTQSSGNTIYF
>14|TRBJ2-3|NA|TRBV5-4|TRBD2
TGTGCCAGCAGCCCGGGACTAGCGATAGATACGCAGTATTTT
CASSPGLAIDTQYF
>14|TRBJ1-1|NA|TRBV19|NA
TGTGCCACCGCGATTACAGGGTCGGGTACTGAAGCTTTCTTT
CATAITGSGTEAFF
>15|TRBJ1-1|NA|TRBV6-5|TRBD1
TGTGCCAGCAGTTACCCCCACGACAGGGACTCTGAAGCTTTCTTT
CASSYPHDRDSEAFF
>16|TRBJ1-5|NA|TRBV21-1|NA
TGTGCCAGCAGCAAGCAACGCGGACAGGGAGATCAGCCCCAGCATTTT
CASSKQRGQGDQPQHF
>19|TRBJ1-5|NA|TRBV29-1|TRBD1
TGCAGCGTTGATTTTCGTTGGGGACAGGAGTCAACCAGCAATCAGCCCCAGCATTTT
CSVDFRWGQESTSNQPQHF
>17|TRBJ1-6|NA|TRBV3-1/TRBV3-2|NA
TGTGCCAGCAGCAAGGACTTTCCGAGCTCCTATAATTCACCCCTCCACTTT
CASSKDFPSSYNSPLHF
>15|TRBJ2-3|NA|TRBV5-4|NA
TGTGCCAGCAGCTTATCAGGGGCCAGCACAGATACGCAGTATTTT
CASSLSGASTDTQYF
>17|TRBJ1-4|NA|TRBV5-1|NA
TGCGCCAGCAGCCCGGTTCCCCTAACGACAGTAGCTGAAAAACTGTTTTTT
CASSPVPLTTVAEKLFF
>17|TRBJ1-1|NA|TRBV6-2/TRBV6-3|TRBD1
TGTGCCAGCAGTTACGGGACAGGGGGCTTGAAGAACACTGAAGCTTTCTTT
CASSYGTGGLKNTEAFF
>14|TRBJ1-5|NA|TRBV28|TRBD1
TGTGCCAGCAGAGAGACAGGGGGCAATCAGCCCCAGCATTTT
CASRETGGNQPQHF
>13|TRBJ1-2|few|TRBV6-5|NA
TGTGCCAGCACCGAATGGGCAAGCAGTGGCTACACCTTC
CASTEWASSGYTF
>16|TRBJ1-1|many|TRBV28|TRBD1
TGTGCCAGCACCCTTCCGGGCAGGGGGCGCGGCACTGAAGCTTTCTTT
CASTLPGRGRGTEAFF
>15|TRBJ2-1|NA|TRBV5-1|TRBD1
TGCGCCAGCAGCTCCCGGGACAGGGACTACAATGAGCAGTTCTTC
CASSSRDRDYNEQFF